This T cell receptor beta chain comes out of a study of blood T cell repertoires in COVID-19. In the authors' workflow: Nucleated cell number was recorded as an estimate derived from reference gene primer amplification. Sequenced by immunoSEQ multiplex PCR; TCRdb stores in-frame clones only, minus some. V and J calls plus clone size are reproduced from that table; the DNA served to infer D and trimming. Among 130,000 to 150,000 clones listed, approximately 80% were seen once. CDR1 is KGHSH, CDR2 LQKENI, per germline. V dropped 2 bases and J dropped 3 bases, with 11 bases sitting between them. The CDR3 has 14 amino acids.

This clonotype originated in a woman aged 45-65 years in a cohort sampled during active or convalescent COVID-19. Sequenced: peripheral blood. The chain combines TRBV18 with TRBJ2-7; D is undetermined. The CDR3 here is CASSPGQQGYEQYF. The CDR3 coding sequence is TGTGCCAGCTCACCAGGGCAGCAAGGCTACGAGCAGTACTTC.